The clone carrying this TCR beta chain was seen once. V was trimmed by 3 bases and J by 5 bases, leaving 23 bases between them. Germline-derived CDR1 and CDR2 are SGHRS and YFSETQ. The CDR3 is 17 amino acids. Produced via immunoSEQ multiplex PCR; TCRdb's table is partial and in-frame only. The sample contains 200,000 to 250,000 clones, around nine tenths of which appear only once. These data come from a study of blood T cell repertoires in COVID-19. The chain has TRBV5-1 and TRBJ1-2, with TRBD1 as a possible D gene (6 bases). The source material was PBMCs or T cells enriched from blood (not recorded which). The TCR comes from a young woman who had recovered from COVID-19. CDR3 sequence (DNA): TGCGCCAGCAGCTCTAGGCAGGGGTCCAATTTGGGTTATGGCTACACCTTC. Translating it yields CASSSRQGSNLGYGYTF.